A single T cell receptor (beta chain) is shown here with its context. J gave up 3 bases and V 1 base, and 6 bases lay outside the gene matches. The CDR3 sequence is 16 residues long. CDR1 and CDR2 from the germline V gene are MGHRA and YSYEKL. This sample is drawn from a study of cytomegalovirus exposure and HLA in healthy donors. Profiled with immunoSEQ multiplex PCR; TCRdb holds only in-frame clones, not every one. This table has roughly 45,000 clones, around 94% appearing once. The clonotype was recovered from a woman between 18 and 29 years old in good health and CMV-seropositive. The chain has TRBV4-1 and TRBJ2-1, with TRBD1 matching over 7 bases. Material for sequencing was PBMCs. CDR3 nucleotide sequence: TGCGCCAGCAGCCAAGCCGCCGGGACAGTCTACAATGAGCAGTTCTTC. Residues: CASSQAAGTVYNEQFF.